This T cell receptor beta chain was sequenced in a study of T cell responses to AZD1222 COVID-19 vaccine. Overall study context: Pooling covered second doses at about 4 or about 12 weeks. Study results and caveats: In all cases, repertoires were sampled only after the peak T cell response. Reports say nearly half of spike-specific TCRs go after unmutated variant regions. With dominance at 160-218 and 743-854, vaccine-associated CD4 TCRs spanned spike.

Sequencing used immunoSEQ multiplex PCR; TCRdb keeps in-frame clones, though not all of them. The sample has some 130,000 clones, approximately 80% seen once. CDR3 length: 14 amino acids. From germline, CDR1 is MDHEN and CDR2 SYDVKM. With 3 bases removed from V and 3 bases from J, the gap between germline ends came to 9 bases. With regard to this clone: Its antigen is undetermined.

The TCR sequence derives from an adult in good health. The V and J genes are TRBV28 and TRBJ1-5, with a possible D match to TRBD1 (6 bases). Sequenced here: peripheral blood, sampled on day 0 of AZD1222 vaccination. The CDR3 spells CASSLGGDNQPQHF. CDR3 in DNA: TGTGCCAGCAGTTTGGGGGGCGACAATCAGCCCCAGCATTTT.